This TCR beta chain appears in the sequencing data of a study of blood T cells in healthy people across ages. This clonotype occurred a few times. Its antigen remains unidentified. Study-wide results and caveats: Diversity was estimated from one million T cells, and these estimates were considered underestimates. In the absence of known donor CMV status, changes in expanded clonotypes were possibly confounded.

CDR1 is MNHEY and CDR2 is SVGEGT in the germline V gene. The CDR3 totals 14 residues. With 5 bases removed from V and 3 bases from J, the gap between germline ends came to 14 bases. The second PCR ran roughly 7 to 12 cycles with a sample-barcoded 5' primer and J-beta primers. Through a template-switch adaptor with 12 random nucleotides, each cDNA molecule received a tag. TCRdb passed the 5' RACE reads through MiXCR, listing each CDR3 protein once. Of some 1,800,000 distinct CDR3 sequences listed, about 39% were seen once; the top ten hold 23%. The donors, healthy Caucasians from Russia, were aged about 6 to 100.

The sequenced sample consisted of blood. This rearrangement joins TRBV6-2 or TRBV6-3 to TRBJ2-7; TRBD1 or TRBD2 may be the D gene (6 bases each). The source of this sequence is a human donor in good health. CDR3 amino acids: CASSRGDTGYEQYF. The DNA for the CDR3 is TGTGCCAGCAGTAGGGGGGACACAGGCTACGAGCAGTACTTC.